This T cell receptor beta chain was profiled in a study of neoadjuvant anti-PD-1 for oral cavity cancer. Study at large: Before surgery, most patients got three to four biweekly 3 mg/kg nivolumab doses.

Sequencing used immunoSEQ multiplex PCR; TCRdb keeps in-frame clones, though not all of them. The top ten hold 4% to 5.5% of the sample, which has approximately 42,000 clones, 77% seen once. Overall study findings and caveats: After neoadjuvant nivolumab, PBMC T cell clonality was significantly higher in non-responders than responders.

Concerning this clone itself: The target antigen is unknown.

This CDR3 contains 13 residues. Germline V gene lookup returns CDR1 MDHEN and CDR2 SYDVKM. The junction had 3 bases not matched to a gene; V was cut back by 8 bases and J by 5 bases. Stated time point: after neoadjuvant nivolumab, at surgical resection. The patients had HPV-negative, locally advanced oral cavity squamous cell carcinoma. No culture or expansion preceded analysis of these blood cells. The chain has TRBV28 and TRBJ1-5, with 10 bases fitting TRBD1. The clonotype was recovered from a person aged 35-79 years with oral cavity squamous cell carcinoma. The source material was PBMCs, sampled after nivolumab (anti-PD-1) treatment. The CDR3 loop is CASRGQGDQPQHF. In nucleotides, the CDR3 is TGTGCCAGCCGAGGACAGGGGGATCAGCCCCAGCATTTT. The full variable domain, in which reference TRBV28 and TRBJ1-5 provide the parts outside the CDR3, is DVKVTQSSRYLVKRTGEKVFLECVQDMDHENMFWYRQDPGLGLRLIYFSYDVKMKEKGDIPEGYSVSREKKERFSLILESASTNQTSMYLCASRGQGDQPQHFGDGTRLSIL.